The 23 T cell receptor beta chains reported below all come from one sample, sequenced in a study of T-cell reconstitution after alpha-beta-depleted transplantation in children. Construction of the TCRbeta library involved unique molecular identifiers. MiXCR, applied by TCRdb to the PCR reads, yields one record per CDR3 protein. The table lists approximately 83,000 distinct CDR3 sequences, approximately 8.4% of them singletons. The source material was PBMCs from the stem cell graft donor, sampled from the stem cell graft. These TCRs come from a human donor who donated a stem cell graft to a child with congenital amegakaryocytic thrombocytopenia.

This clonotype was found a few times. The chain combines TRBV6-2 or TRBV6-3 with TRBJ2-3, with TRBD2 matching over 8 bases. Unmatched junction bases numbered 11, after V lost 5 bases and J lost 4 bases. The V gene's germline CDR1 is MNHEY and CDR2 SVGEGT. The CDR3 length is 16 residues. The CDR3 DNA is TGTGCCAGCAGTACAACACTAGCGGTGAGGGCAGATACGCAGTATTTT. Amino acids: CASSTTLAVRADTQYF.

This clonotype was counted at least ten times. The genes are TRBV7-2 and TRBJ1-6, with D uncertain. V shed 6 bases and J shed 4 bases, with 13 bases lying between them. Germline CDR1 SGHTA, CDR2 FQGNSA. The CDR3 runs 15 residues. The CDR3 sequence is CASRPSYDYNSPLHF. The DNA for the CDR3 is TGTGCCAGCAGGCCCTCGTACGATTATAATTCACCCCTCCACTTT.

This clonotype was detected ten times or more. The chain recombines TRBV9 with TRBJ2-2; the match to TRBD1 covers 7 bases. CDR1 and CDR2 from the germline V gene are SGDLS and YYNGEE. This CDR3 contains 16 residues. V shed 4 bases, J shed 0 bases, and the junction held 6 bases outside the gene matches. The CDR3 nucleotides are TGTGCCAGCAGCCCTCGGACAGGAGCGAACACCGGGGAGCTGTTTTTT. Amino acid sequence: CASSPRTGANTGELFF. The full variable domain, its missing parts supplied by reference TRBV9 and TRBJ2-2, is DSGVTQTPKHLITATGQRVTLRCSPRSGDLSVYWYQQSLDQGLQFLIQYYNGEERAKGNILERFSAQQFPDLHSELNLSSLELGDSALYFCASSPRTGANTGELFFGEGSRLTVL.

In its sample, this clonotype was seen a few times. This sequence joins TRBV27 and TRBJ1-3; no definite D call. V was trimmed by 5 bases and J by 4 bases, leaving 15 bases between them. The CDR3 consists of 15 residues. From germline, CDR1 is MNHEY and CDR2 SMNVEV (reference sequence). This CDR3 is CASSRTPLAGNTIYF. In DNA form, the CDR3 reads TGTGCCAGCAGTCGGACTCCCCTGGCCGGAAACACCATATATTTT.

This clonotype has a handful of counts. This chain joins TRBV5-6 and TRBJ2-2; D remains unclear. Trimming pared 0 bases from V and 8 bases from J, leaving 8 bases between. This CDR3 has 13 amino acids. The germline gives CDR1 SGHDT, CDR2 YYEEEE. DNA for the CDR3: TGTGCCAGCAGCTTGGACTTAATGGGGGAGCTGTTTTTT. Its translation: CASSLDLMGELFF.

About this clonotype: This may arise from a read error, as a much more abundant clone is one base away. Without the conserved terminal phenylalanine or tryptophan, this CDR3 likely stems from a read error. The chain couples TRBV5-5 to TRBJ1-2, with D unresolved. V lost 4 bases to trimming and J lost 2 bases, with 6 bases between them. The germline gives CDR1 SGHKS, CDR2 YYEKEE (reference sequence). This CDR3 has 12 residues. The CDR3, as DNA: TGTGCCAGCAGCCCAGAAAACTATGGCTACACCTTA. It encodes CASSPENYGYTL.

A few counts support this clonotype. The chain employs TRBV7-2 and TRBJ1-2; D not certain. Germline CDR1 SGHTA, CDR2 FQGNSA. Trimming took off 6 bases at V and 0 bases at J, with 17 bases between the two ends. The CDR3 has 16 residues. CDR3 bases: TGTGCCAGCAGTCCTAACGGACGTGGAGCTAACTATGGCTACACCTTC. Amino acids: CASSPNGRGANYGYTF.

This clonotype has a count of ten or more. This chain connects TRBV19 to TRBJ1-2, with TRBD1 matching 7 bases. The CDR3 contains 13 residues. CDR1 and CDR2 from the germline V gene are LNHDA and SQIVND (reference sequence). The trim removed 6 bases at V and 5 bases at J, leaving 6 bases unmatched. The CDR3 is CASRTGTEYGYTF. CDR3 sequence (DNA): TGTGCCAGTAGGACCGGGACAGAATATGGCTACACCTTC. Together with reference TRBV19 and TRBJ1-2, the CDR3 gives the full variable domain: DGGITQSPKYLFRKEGQNVTLSCEQNLNHDAMYWYRQDPGQGLRLIYYSQIVNDFQKGDIAEGYSVSREKKESFPLTVTSAQKNPTAFYLCASRTGTEYGYTFGSGTRLTVV.

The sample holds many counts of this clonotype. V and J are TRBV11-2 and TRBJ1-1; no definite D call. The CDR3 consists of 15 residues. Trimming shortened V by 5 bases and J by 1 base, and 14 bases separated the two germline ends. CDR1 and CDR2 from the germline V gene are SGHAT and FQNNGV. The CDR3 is CASSRTGRGNTEAFF. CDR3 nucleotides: TGTGCCAGCAGCCGGACCGGGCGTGGGAACACTGAAGCTTTCTTT.

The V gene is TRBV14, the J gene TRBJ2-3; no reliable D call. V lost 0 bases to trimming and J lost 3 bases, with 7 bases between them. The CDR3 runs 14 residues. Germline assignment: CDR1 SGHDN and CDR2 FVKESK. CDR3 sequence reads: CASSQDQATDTQYF. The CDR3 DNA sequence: TGTGCCAGCAGCCAAGATCAGGCAACAGATACGCAGTATTTT.

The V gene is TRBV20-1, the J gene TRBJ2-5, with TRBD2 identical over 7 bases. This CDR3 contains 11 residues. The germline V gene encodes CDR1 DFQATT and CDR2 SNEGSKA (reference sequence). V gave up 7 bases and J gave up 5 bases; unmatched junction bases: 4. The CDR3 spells CSGGGPETQYF. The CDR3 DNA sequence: TGCAGTGGGGGAGGGCCGGAGACCCAGTACTTC.

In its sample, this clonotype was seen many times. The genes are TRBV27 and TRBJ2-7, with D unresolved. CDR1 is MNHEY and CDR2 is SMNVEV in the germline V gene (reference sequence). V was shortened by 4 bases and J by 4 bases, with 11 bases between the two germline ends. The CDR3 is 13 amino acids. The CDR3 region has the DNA TGTGCCAGCAGTTACTCAGGAAAGTACGAGCAGTACTTC. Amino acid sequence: CASSYSGKYEQYF.

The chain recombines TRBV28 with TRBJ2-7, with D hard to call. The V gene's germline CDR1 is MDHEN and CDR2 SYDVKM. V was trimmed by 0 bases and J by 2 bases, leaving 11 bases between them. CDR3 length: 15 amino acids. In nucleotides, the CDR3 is TGTGCCAGCAGTTTATGGAACAGTGCTCCCTACGAGCAGTACTTC. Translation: CASSLWNSAPYEQYF. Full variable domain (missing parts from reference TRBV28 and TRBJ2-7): DVKVTQSSRYLVKRTGEKVFLECVQDMDHENMFWYRQDPGLGLRLIYFSYDVKMKEKGDIPEGYSVSREKKERFSLILESASTNQTSMYLCASSLWNSAPYEQYFGPGTRLTVT.

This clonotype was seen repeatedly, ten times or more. The CDR3 DNA reads TGTGCCAGCAGCTCCACAGGGTTGCTGACCTACAATGAGCAGTTCTTC. This codes for CASSSTGLLTYNEQFF. The V call is TRBV7-9, the J call TRBJ2-1; possibly TRBD1 for D (6 bases). The CDR3 is made up of 16 amino acids. V was trimmed by 4 bases and J by 2 bases, leaving 15 bases between them. Germline CDR1 is SEHNR and CDR2 is FQNEAQ (reference sequence).

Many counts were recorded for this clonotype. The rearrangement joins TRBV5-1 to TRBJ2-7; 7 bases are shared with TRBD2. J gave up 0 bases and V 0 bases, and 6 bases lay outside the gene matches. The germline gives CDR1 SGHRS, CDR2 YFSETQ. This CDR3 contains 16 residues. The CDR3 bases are TGCGCCAGCAGCTTGGGACCCGGGGGGACCTCCTACGAGCAGTACTTC. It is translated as CASSLGPGGTSYEQYF.

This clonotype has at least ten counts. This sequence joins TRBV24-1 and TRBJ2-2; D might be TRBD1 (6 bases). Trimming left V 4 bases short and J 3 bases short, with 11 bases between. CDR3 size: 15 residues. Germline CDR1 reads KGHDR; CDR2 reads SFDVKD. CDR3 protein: CATSEGARDTGELFF. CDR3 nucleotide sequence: TGTGCCACCAGTGAGGGGGCTCGGGACACCGGGGAGCTGTTTTTT.

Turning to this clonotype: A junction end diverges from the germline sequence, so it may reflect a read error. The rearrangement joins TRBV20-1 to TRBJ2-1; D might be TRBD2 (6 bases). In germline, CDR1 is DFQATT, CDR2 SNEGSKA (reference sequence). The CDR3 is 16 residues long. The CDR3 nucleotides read TGCTGTGCCGGCCCGGGAGCGGCGGATTGGGACAATGAGCAGTTCTTC. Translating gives CCAGPGAADWDNEQFF.

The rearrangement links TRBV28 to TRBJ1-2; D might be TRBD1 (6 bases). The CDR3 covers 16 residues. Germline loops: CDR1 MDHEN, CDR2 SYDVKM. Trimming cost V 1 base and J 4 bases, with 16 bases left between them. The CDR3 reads CASSLSNDRTFYGYTF. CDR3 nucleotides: TGTGCCAGCAGTTTATCCAATGACAGGACTTTCTATGGCTACACCTTC.

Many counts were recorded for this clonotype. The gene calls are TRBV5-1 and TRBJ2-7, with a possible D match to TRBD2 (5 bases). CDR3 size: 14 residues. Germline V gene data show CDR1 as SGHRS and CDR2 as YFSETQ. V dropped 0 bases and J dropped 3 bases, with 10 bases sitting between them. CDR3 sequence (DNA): TGCGCCAGCAGCTTGGGGCTAGCCGACTACGAGCAGTACTTC. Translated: CASSLGLADYEQYF.

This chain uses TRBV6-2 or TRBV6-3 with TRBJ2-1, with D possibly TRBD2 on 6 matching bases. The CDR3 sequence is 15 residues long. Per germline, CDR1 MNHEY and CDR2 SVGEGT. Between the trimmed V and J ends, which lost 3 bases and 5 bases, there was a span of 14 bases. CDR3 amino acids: CASSYLVVADNEQFF. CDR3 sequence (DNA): TGTGCCAGCAGTTATTTGGTTGTAGCGGACAATGAGCAGTTCTTC.

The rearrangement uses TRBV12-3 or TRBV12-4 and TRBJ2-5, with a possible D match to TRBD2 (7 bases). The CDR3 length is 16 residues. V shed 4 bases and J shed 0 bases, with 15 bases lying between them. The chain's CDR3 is CASSSGRGGDQETQYF. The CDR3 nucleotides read TGTGCCAGCAGTTCGGGGAGGGGGGGGGACCAAGAGACCCAGTACTTC.

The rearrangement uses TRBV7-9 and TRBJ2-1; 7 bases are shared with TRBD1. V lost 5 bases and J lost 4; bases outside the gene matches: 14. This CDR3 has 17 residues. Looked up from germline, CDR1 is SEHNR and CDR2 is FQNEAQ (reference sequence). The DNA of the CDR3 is TGTGCCAGCAGCCCCGGGACAGACCTGCGCCCTTACAATGAGCAGTTCTTC. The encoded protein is CASSPGTDLRPYNEQFF.

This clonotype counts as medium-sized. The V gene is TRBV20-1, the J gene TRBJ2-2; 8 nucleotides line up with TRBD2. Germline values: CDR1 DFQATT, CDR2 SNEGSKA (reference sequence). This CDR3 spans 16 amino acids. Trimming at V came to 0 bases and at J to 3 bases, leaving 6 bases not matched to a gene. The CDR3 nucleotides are TGCAGTGCTAGAGACGAGTCGGGAGGGGACACCGGGGAGCTGTTTTTT. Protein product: CSARDESGGDTGELFF.